This T cell receptor (beta chain) was captured by sequencing in a study of molecular identifiers for immune sequencing clone quantification (dated by TCRdb to the late 2010s). Regarding the research as a whole: For a replicate experiment, the RNA from either approximately 20,000 or 100,000 naive CD8 T cells was divided into five aliquots, and four of those aliquots went on to sequencing. CD8 T cells were used in a methods study to benchmark molecular-identifier clustering-based TCR repertoire sequencing (MIDCIRS) and TCR RNA copy counting. Overall study results and their limits: When barcode sub-clustering was not used, chimeric consensus sequences inflated TCR diversity, with chimeras reaching as high as 47%. Spiked-in Jurkat TCR RNA (roughly 10 copies' worth), which is not part of the donor repertoire, was contained in the naive libraries. Clones above 20 RNA copies held over 97% of molecules in CMV-specific effector cells but under 1% in naive cells. Highly expanded clone sizes could be underestimated because identical TCR molecules may share a barcode. Spiked-in Jurkat TCR RNA equivalent to a single cell was reported to be detectable even among 850,000 to 1,000,000 naive CD8 T cells. About 2.9 recovered TCR RNA copies per cell were obtained by modeling, versus 9 to 10 by digital PCR, implying a capture efficiency of 30% to 35%.

V and J are truncated by 3 bases and 5 bases respectively, leaving an intervening sequence of 17 bases. CDR1 DFQATT and CDR2 SNEGSKA were looked up in the germline V gene (reference sequence). From the cysteine through the phenylalanine, the CDR3 covers 14 amino acids. Just CDR3 DNA is preserved here, 42 bases in frame from base 1. The sample holds a few counts of this clonotype. Which antigen it targets is not known. No much larger clone is present one base from it, and per-base qualities are unavailable. Receptor amplification or capture employed PCR. The sample was run on a NextSeq 500. Bulk TCR libraries were generated as previously described, with the TCR primers listed in Table S5 used. Purification of total RNA was performed with the Qiagen AllPrep DNA/RNA kit. Before analysis, reads from multiple sequencing runs of one library were combined. As for how the authors treated the data: Reads were retained only if the reads had an exact TCR constant sequence, and the retained reads were trimmed to 150 nt and grouped according to their 12-nt molecular barcodes. Within each barcode group, reads were sub-clustered at a 15% Levenshtein threshold, and quality-weighted consensus sequences were built per RNA molecule. Non-functional sequences were removed, as were lower-count sequences one edit away from another. On the basis of fitting two negative binomial distributions, barcode sub-clusters with fewer than 20% of the maximum read count were discarded. The public reads were run again by TCRdb, first through fastp at Q25 and then through MiXCR, and only productive beta chains were kept. Each record represents a unique CDR3 protein, reported with the most common genes and DNA among its rows. None of the V and J calls come from the authors' own analysis; TCRdb made them. The sample includes roughly 300,000 distinct CDR3 sequences, with about 22% observed a single time. 0.65% to 0.75% of the sample comes from the top ten.

Libraries of naive CD8 T cells were built from anywhere between roughly 17,000 and 1,100,000 sorted cells, with 10%, 30% or 50% of the purified RNA used. On a BD FACSAria II, naive CD8 T cells were FACS-sorted as CD8+CD4-CCR7+CD45RA+ and collected into RLT Plus buffer. Detection sensitivity was tested by spiking Jurkat RNA equal to roughly nine TCR copies' worth into samples containing roughly 17,000-1,100,000 naive CD8 T cells. Enrichment of CD8 T cells was done with RosetteSep CD8+ T Cell Enrichment Cocktail plus Ficoll-Paque, and ACK red cell lysis came afterward. The chain was built from TRBV20-1 and TRBJ2-7; TRBD1 could be the D gene, as 6 bases match. Input material: naive CD8+ T cells from blood, with Jurkat cell RNA spiked in. Interpreted using the paper, the cell subset or site label stands for: FACS-sorted CD8+CD4-CCR7+CD45RA+ naive T cells. The clonotype originates from a human donor in good health. Some libraries in this study had Jurkat cell RNA spiked in. The nucleotide sequence reads TGCAGTGCTAGCCCACGACAGGTCTACCACGAGCAGTACTTC. The resulting protein is CSASPRQVYHEQYF.